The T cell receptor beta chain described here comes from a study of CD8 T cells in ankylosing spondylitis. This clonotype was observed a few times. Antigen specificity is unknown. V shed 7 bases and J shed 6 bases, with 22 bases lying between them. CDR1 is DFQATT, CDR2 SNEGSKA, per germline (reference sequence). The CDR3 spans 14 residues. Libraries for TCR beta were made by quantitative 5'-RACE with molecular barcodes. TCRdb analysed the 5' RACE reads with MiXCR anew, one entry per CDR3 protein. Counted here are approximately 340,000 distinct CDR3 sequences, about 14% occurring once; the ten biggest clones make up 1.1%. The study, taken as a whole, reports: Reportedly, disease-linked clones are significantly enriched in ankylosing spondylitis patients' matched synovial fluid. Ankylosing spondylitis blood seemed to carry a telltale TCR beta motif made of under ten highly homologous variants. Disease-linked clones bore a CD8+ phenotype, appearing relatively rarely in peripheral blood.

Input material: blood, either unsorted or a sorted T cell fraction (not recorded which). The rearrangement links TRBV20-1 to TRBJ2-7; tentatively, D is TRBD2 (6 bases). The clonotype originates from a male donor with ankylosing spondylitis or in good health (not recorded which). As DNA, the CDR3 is TGCAGTGTTATACTAGCTGGCCAGGGCCTCGAGCAGTACTTC. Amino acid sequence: CSVILAGQGLEQYF.